This T cell receptor beta chain was sequenced during a study of identical twins. This clonotype has just a few counts. TCRdb redid the calling of the 5' RACE reads with MiXCR, one entry per CDR3 protein. The repertoire includes a few hundred thousand distinct CDR3 sequences, 6.5% of them detected once, and roughly 15% sits in the top ten. This CDR3 has 15 residues. Germline CDR1 reads MNHEY; CDR2 reads SMNVEV (reference sequence). V was clipped by 4 bases and J by 4 bases, with 17 bases between them. The same data also contributed to another study, on T cells expressing NK-cell markers. As that report states: Seropositivity for HCMV was found in most of the eight sequenced donors, with one seronegative. Several experiments confined sorting to alpha-beta TCR T cells with an anti-gamma-delta TCR antibody. Of the CD8+ T cells in about 6 donors, about 1.0-7.0% belonged to dominant NKG2C+ clonotypes. Certain NKG2C+ T cell clones were expanded, and their HCMV specificity remained unclear.

The sequence was collected from a woman aged 18-35 years in good health. The chain employs TRBV27 and TRBJ2-7, with D maybe TRBD2 (5 bases). Sequenced material: CD8+ T cells sorted from blood. In nucleotides, the CDR3 is TGTGCCAGCAGTTCCCTAAGCGGAGGCGGGTACGAGCAGTACTTC. Encoded protein: CASSSLSGGGYEQYF.